The 19 T cell receptor beta chains presented below share a single source sample, sequenced in a study of blood T cell repertoires in COVID-19. Produced via immunoSEQ multiplex PCR; TCRdb's table is partial and in-frame only. The profile shows about 260,000 clones, roughly four fifths of them singletons. The sample consisted of peripheral blood. These receptors all stem from a woman aged 50 to 60 who had recovered from COVID-19.

The chain recombines TRBV24-1 with TRBJ2-5, with TRBD2 matching over 7 bases. The CDR3 contains 17 residues. V lost 5 bases to trimming and J lost 2 bases; unmatched junction nucleotides: 13. Germline V gene sequence: CDR1 KGHDR, CDR2 SFDVKD. The CDR3 loop reads CATSGRGGSSLQETQYF. CDR3 DNA: TGTGCCACCAGTGGCCGGGGAGGGTCGAGCCTTCAAGAGACCCAGTACTTC.

The V and J genes are TRBV5-6 and TRBJ1-1; D is perhaps TRBD1 (5 bases). The V end was cut by 4 bases, the J end by 5 bases, with 6 bases between. Germline V gene data show CDR1 as SGHDT and CDR2 as YYEEEE. This CDR3 has 11 amino acids. CDR3 nucleotides: TGTGCCAGCAGCAGGGGAACTGAAGCTTTCTTT. Translated, it gives CASSRGTEAFF.

This rearrangement joins TRBV28 to TRBJ1-6; D is perhaps TRBD1 (5 bases). Trimming took 6 bases from V and 0 from J, leaving 12 bases between them. The CDR3 has 16 amino acids. Per the germline V gene, CDR1 is MDHEN and CDR2 is SYDVKM. The CDR3 protein is CASSRGGSSYNSPLHF. CDR3 DNA: TGTGCCAGCAGCCGGGGGGGAAGCTCCTATAATTCACCCCTCCACTTT.

Only a few counts were recorded for this clone. The chain uses TRBV27 and TRBJ2-7; 7 bases map to TRBD1. The CDR3 is 17 amino acids. Per the germline V gene, CDR1 is MNHEY and CDR2 is SMNVEV (reference sequence). After removal of 6 bases from V and 0 bases from J, the junction contained 14 bases not matched to a gene. The CDR3 nucleotides are TGTGCCAGCAGCCGCCGACAGGGCGGACTGAGCTCCTACGAGCAGTACTTC. Translation: CASSRRQGGLSSYEQYF.

J is TRBJ1-5 and V is TRBV24-1, with 10 bases aligning to TRBD1. Germline trimming cut 6 bases from V and 4 bases from J; bases unmatched to any gene: 5. The germline V gene has CDR1 KGHDR and CDR2 SFDVKD. This CDR3 has 15 residues. In nucleotides, the CDR3 is TGTGCCACCAGTTCGACAGGGGGCGTTAATCAGCCCCAGCATTTT. Protein sequence: CATSSTGGVNQPQHF.

The chain combines TRBV5-4 with TRBJ1-2; TRBD1 agrees at 7 bases. Trimming cost V 4 bases and J 4 bases; bases outside gene matches: 7. Germline V gene data show CDR1 as SGHNT and CDR2 as YYREEE (reference sequence). The CDR3 is made up of 14 amino acids. The CDR3 sequence is CASSQPTGSYGYTF. The CDR3 nucleotides are TGTGCCAGCAGCCAACCGACAGGGTCCTATGGCTACACCTTC.

The chain joins TRBV28 to TRBJ2-7; TRBD2 might be the D (6 bases). The V and J ends lost 5 bases and 3 bases respectively, with 17 bases between them. CDR3 length: 15 residues. Germline V gives CDR1 MDHEN, CDR2 SYDVKM. The CDR3 DNA is TGTGCCAGCAGTAGCCGGGAGCAAATAAACTACGAGCAGTACTTC. This translates into CASSSREQINYEQYF.

This clone was seen at least ten times. The chain links TRBV6-4 to TRBJ2-1, with D tentatively TRBD1 (5 bases). Germline V gene data show CDR1 as MRHNA and CDR2 as SNTAGT. This CDR3 contains 15 residues. The V end was cut by 0 bases, the J end by 1 base, with 7 bases between. The CDR3 region has the DNA TGTGCCAGCAGTGACTCAGCAGGGTCCTACAATGAGCAGTTCTTC. This encodes CASSDSAGSYNEQFF.

V is TRBV19 and J is TRBJ2-7; TRBD2 agrees at 12 bases. Germline values: CDR1 LNHDA, CDR2 SQIVND (reference sequence). The CDR3 is made up of 14 amino acids. The junction had 6 bases not matched to a gene; V was cut back by 5 bases and J by 7 bases. The CDR3 protein is CASSRLAGEWEQYF. The CDR3 DNA reads TGTGCCAGTAGTCGACTAGCGGGAGAGTGGGAGCAGTACTTC.

The genes are TRBV6-5 and TRBJ1-6, with D perhaps matching TRBD1 (6 bases). Germline lookup yields CDR1 MNHEY and CDR2 SVGAGI. Trimming took off 0 bases at V and 8 bases at J, with 11 bases between the two ends. The CDR3 runs to 15 residues. CDR3 coding DNA: TGTGCCAGCAGTTACTCGACCAGGGGAGATTCACCCCTCCACTTT. Translation gives CASSYSTRGDSPLHF.

This clone was observed a single time. The chain uses TRBV9 and TRBJ2-3, with 10 bases matching TRBD2. The CDR3 length is 15 residues. Germline assignment: CDR1 SGDLS and CDR2 YYNGEE. Trimming took 2 bases from V and 4 from J; bases not matched to a gene: 4. CDR3 region: CASSVSSGRADTQYF. Written as DNA, the CDR3 is TGTGCCAGCAGCGTCTCTAGCGGGAGAGCAGATACGCAGTATTTT.

The genes are TRBV6-5 and TRBJ1-3, with D possibly TRBD1 on 6 matching bases. This CDR3 spans 15 amino acids. The V gene's germline CDR1 is MNHEY and CDR2 SVGAGI. Trimming left V 0 bases short and J 4 bases short, with 10 bases between. The CDR3 loop is CASSYSGTSGNTIYF. The CDR3 DNA is TGTGCCAGCAGTTACTCGGGGACATCCGGAAACACCATATATTTT.

J is TRBJ1-1 and V is TRBV28; D not certain. The CDR3 is made up of 17 amino acids. Looked up from germline, CDR1 is MDHEN and CDR2 is SYDVKM. Trimming left V 3 bases short and J 2 bases short, with 19 bases between. In nucleotides, the CDR3 is TGTGCCAGCAGTTTCCCGAGGAGGATGAGAATCAACACTGAAGCTTTCTTT. The encoded protein is CASSFPRRMRINTEAFF.

The CDR3 nucleotides read TGCGTTGGAGGGGACAGGGGAGGCGAGCAGTACTTC. Its protein product is CVGGDRGGEQYF. This chain uses TRBV29-1 with TRBJ2-7, with 10 nucleotides matching TRBD1. Per the germline V gene, CDR1 is SQVTM and CDR2 is ANQGSEA. This CDR3 is 12 amino acids long.

This chain uses TRBV27 with TRBJ1-5; D gene ambiguous. Germline values: CDR1 MNHEY, CDR2 SMNVEV (reference sequence). Trimming pared 6 bases from V and 2 bases from J, leaving 14 bases between. The CDR3 loop spans 15 amino acids. The CDR3 DNA reads TGTGCCAGCAGCTTACTCGGTAGCGGCAATCAGCCCCAGCATTTT. The encoded protein is CASSLLGSGNQPQHF.

CDR3 DNA: TGTGCCAGAGGGGCAGGGGGTTCCTACGAGCAGTACTTC. Amino acid sequence: CARGAGGSYEQYF. The J gene is TRBJ2-7, the V gene TRBV12-3 or TRBV12-4; 7 nucleotides agree with TRBD1. There are 13 residues in the CDR3. Trimming at V came to 9 bases and at J to 1 base, leaving 6 bases not matched to a gene.

The genes are TRBV18 and TRBJ2-1; 12 bases agree with TRBD2. Germline V gives CDR1 KGHSH, CDR2 LQKENI. Trimming took 8 bases from V and 10 from J; bases not matched to a gene: 6. This CDR3 is built from 13 residues. The chain's CDR3 is CASRLAGEHEQFF. The CDR3 nucleotides are TGTGCCAGCAGACTAGCGGGAGAGCACGAGCAGTTCTTC.

This CDR3 is CASSPPGSESSYEQYF. The CDR3 nucleotides are TGTGCCAGCTCACCACCGGGCAGTGAAAGCTCCTACGAGCAGTACTTC. The gene calls are TRBV18 and TRBJ2-7; D is undetermined. This CDR3 has 16 residues. CDR1 KGHSH and CDR2 LQKENI come from the germline V gene. Deletions cut 0 bases from V and 0 bases from J, with 12 bases between.

The chain carries TRBV7-8 and TRBJ1-5; 8 nucleotides align to TRBD1. The CDR3 runs 14 residues. Trimming took 5 bases from V and 4 from J; bases not matched to a gene: 4. Germline CDR1 and CDR2: SGHVS and FQNEAQ. CDR3: CASSIRTGNQPQHF. CDR3 nucleotides: TGTGCCAGCAGCATAAGGACAGGGAATCAGCCCCAGCATTTT.